This T cell receptor beta chain was sequenced for a study of blood T cells in healthy people across ages. CDR3 size: 14 residues. Between the trimmed V and J ends, which lost 4 bases and 4 bases, there was a span of 15 bases. Germline lookup yields CDR1 SGHKS and CDR2 YYEKEE (reference sequence). With a J-beta primer mix and a sample-barcoded 5' primer, a second PCR ran 7 to 11 cycles. TCRdb used MiXCR to reprocess the 5' RACE reads, holding one entry per CDR3 protein. This sample carries about 760,000 distinct CDR3 sequences, more than 55% of them seen once, and the ten largest clones take roughly 25%. This clonotype was counted between two and nine times.

V is TRBV5-5 and J is TRBJ2-7; no definite D call. The sequence was collected from a man aged 40-49 years in good health. Sequenced material: blood. The CDR3 DNA follows: TGTGCCAGCAGCATGACGAGGTGGGCGTACGAGCAGTACTTC. It encodes CASSMTRWAYEQYF.